This TCR beta chain comes out of a study of blood T cell dynamics during melanoma immunotherapy. In the study overall: First-line therapy was either pembrolizumab or nivolumab with ipilimumab for metastatic melanoma.

Every bulk PBMC sample received the same 350 ng of DNA. The table came from immunoSEQ multiplex PCR; TCRdb's copy has only in-frame clones and leaves some out. The sample has 15,000 to 20,000 clones, just over 90% seen once. From germline, CDR1 is LNHDA and CDR2 SQIVND (reference sequence). The CDR3 is made up of 13 amino acids. V was shortened by 8 bases and J by 7 bases, with 17 bases between the two germline ends. Specified time point: pre-treatment baseline. Samples come from before therapy and from week 3 after the first blockade cycle. Patients with prior systemic cancer treatment, concomitant immunosuppressants, or other active malignancies were excluded.

This clonotype was sampled from a human donor with melanoma. J is TRBJ1-2 and V is TRBV19, with D perhaps matching TRBD1 (5 bases). Material: blood, obtained from a patient treated with checkpoint blockade. This CDR3 reads CASLRAGLAGYTF. CDR3 DNA: TGTGCCAGTCTCAGGGCAGGGCTGGCTGGCTACACCTTC.